A single sample is the source of the 4 T cell receptor beta chains below, sequenced in a study of cytomegalovirus exposure and HLA in healthy donors. Assay: immunoSEQ multiplex PCR; the TCRdb copy retains only in-frame clones and omits some. Of hundreds of thousands of clones detected, approximately 90% appear once; the ten largest clones hold around 0.9%. Sequences were obtained from PBMCs. Receptor source: a woman aged 18-29 years in good health and CMV-seronegative.

This chain connects TRBV29-1 to TRBJ1-5; 8 bases are shared with TRBD1. The CDR3 is 15 residues long. The J segment lost 0 bases and the V segment lost 6 bases, leaving 7 bases of the junction unmatched. Germline assignment: CDR1 SQVTM and CDR2 ANQGSEA. CDR3 amino acids: CSVLTGGHSNQPQHF. Written as DNA, the CDR3 is TGCAGCGTCCTTACAGGGGGTCATAGCAATCAGCCCCAGCATTTT.

The rearrangement joins TRBV14 to TRBJ1-2, with TRBD1 identical over 7 bases. Germline V lookup: CDR1 SGHDN, CDR2 FVKESK. V gave up 1 base and J gave up 4 bases; unmatched junction bases: 6. This CDR3 has 15 residues. The CDR3 spells CASSQVGQAIYGYTF. As DNA, the CDR3 is TGTGCCAGCAGCCAAGTCGGACAGGCGATCTATGGCTACACCTTC.

CDR3 coding DNA: TGTGCCAGCAGTGCGAAGACTAGCGGCACTGAGACCCAGTACTTC. Protein: CASSAKTSGTETQYF. The chain joins TRBV27 to TRBJ2-5, with TRBD2 matching 9 bases. V lost 5 bases to trimming and J lost 5 bases; unmatched junction nucleotides: 9. This CDR3 comprises 15 residues. Looked up from germline, CDR1 is MNHEY and CDR2 is SMNVEV (reference sequence).

V usage is TRBV7-9 and J usage is TRBJ2-1, with D tentatively TRBD2 (5 bases). The V end was cut by 0 bases, the J end by 2 bases, with 11 bases between. The CDR3 consists of 16 residues. Germline V gene data show CDR1 as SEHNR and CDR2 as FQNEAQ (reference sequence). CDR3 protein: CASSLARRTAYNEQFF. Here the CDR3 DNA reads TGTGCCAGCAGCTTAGCGAGGAGGACGGCCTACAATGAGCAGTTCTTC. Looking up the rest from reference TRBV7-9 and TRBJ2-1 gives the full variable domain: DTGVSQNPRHKITKRGQNVTFRCDPISEHNRLYWYRQTLGQGPEFLTYFQNEAQLEKSRLLSDRFSAERPKGSFSTLEIQRTEQGDSAMYLCASSLARRTAYNEQFFGPGTRLTVL.